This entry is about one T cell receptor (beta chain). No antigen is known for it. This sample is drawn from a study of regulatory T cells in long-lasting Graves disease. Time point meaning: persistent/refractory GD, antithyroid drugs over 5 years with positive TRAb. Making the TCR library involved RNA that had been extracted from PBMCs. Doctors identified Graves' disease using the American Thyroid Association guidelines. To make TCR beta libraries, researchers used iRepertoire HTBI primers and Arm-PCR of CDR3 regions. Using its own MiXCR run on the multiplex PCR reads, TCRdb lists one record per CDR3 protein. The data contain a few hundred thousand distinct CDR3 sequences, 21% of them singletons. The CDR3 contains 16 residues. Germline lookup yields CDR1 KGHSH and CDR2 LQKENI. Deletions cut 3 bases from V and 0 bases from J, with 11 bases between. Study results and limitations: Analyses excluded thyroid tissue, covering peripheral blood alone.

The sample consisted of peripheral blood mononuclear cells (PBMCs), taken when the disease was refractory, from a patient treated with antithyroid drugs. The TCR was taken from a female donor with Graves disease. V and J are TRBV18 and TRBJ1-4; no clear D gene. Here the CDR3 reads CASSPSDTATNEKLFF. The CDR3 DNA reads TGTGCCAGCTCACCGTCTGACACCGCAACTAATGAAAAACTGTTTTTT.